These 23 T cell receptor beta chains were all obtained from the same sample, sequenced in a study of tumor-infiltrating lymphocytes in primary liver carcinoma. Scientists recovered RNA and DNA together from approximately 20-30 mg of unsorted bulk tissue. A primer matching the constant region was used to make TCR beta cDNA from 500 to 600 ng of total RNA. ARM-PCR was slightly modified, and three nested multiplex PCR rounds with it gave rise to the TCR beta libraries. The first two PCR rounds, around 10 cycles each, used TRBV1-TRBV30 forward primers and a C-beta reverse primer. MiXCR, run by TCRdb on the multiplex PCR reads, gives a single entry per CDR3 protein. The sample has 20,000 to 25,000 distinct CDR3 sequences; about 80% are singletons. Material: liver tumor tissue from sampling region 1. The sample's subset: tumor region T1, superior pole. Receptors originate from a woman under 40 with primary liver carcinoma and hepatitis B virus infection.

Note on this clonotype: At one end, the junction sequence differs from germline, possibly due to a read error. This rearrangement joins TRBV11-3 to TRBJ2-1; D is possibly TRBD1 (6 bases). In germline, CDR1 is SGHNT, CDR2 YENEEA. The CDR3 runs to 16 residues. This CDR3 is CTSSSTGHGFLYEQFF. CDR3 DNA: TGTACCAGCAGTTCAACGGGACACGGATTCTTGTATGAGCAGTTCTTC.

Concerning this clonotype itself: Sequence at one end of the junction differs from germline and may be a read error. V and J are TRBV6-1 and TRBJ1-2; D is undetermined. This CDR3 is built from 12 residues. Germline values: CDR1 MNHNS, CDR2 SASEGT. The CDR3 loop is CVSSELGQGYTF. DNA for the CDR3: TGTGTCAGCAGTGAGCTAGGGCAGGGCTACACCTTC.

This clonotype was detected only a few times. The chain uses TRBV6-2 or TRBV6-3 and TRBJ2-7; D is unclear. CDR1 is MNHEY, CDR2 SVGEGT, per germline. The CDR3 has 12 residues. Deletions cut 6 bases from V and 2 bases from J, with 8 bases between. This chain's CDR3 is CASSRSAYEQYF. The CDR3 nucleotides are TGTGCCAGCAGCCGCTCAGCCTACGAGCAGTACTTC.

In regard to this clonotype: The CDR3 ends on some other residue instead of the conserved phenylalanine or tryptophan, so this is likely a read error. Because the CDR3's place on the DNA is in doubt, the DNA is left out and the CDR3 is given as listed by TCRdb. CDR3 in amino acids: CASSSTGHGFMDEQLS. The V and J genes are TRBV11-3 and TRBJ2-1; TRBD1, the table's D call, was not compared with the DNA. The CDR3 adds up to 16 amino acids, both ends counted. The germline gives CDR1 SGHNT, CDR2 YENEEA.

With regard to this clonotype: A much bigger clone sits one base away, suggesting this may be a read error. V is TRBV29-1 and J is TRBJ1-5, with 7 positions matching TRBD1. This CDR3 contains 13 residues. Germline loops: CDR1 SQVTM, CDR2 ANQGSEA. In nucleotides, the CDR3 is TGCAGTGTTACACAGGGGCCGGATAAGCCCCAGCATTTT. Translated, it gives CSVTQGPDKPQHF.

The chain uses TRBV11-1 and TRBJ2-1; D gene unclear. Germline CDR1 is SGHAT and CDR2 is FQDESV (reference sequence). This CDR3 is built from 15 residues. V lost 5 bases and J 9 bases, leaving 20 bases between the germline ends. In DNA form, the CDR3 reads TGTGCCAGCAGCCGGAGACATGCCTCCTTCAGTGAGCAGTTCTTC. Its protein product is CASSRRHASFSEQFF.

This clonotype is categorized as medium-sized. The chain carries TRBV21-1 and TRBJ2-7. TRBV21-1 is deemed a pseudogene. The CDR3 spans 12 residues. CDR3 DNA: TGTGCCAGCAGCAAAGGGTCCTACGAGCAGTACTTC. Protein sequence: CASSKGSYEQYF.

This clonotype was detected only once. CDR3 region: CASSFWGLCGAFF. The CDR3 DNA is TGTGCCAGCAGCTTTTGGGGCCTTTGTGGAGCTTTCTTT. The J gene is TRBJ1-1, the V gene TRBV5-6; maybe TRBD1 (5 bases). Germline assignment: CDR1 SGHDT and CDR2 YYEEEE. Trimming pared 2 bases from V and 10 bases from J, leaving 15 bases between. CDR3 length equals 13 residues.

This clonotype was picked up one time. The chain carries TRBV14 and TRBJ2-7, with a weak D call TRBD2 (6 bases). V lost 9 bases to trimming and J lost 3 bases, with 21 bases between them. CDR3 length: 15 residues. Germline CDR1 SGHDN, CDR2 FVKESK. Here the CDR3 DNA reads TGTGCCAGTATCCATGCGGCGGGGACTGACTACGAGCAGTACTTC. It codes for CASIHAAGTDYEQYF.

As regards this clonotype: A junction end diverges from the germline sequence, so it may reflect a read error. The chain combines TRBV12-3 or TRBV12-4 with TRBJ1-5; a possible D gene is TRBD1 (5 bases). The CDR3 is made up of 16 amino acids. In DNA form, the CDR3 reads TGTGCCAGCAGCCGATTAGATACGGGGACCGTTCGGCCCCGGCATTTT. Its protein product is CASSRLDTGTVRPRHF.

On this clonotype itself: The junction differs from germline at one of its ends, possibly a read error. This chain links TRBV5-1 with TRBJ2-1, with D maybe TRBD2 (6 bases). The CDR3 spans 14 residues. Per the germline V gene, CDR1 is SGHRS and CDR2 is YFSETQ. DNA of the CDR3: TGCGCCAGCAGATCAAGCGCGGGGCACAATGAGCAGTTTTTC. The encoded protein is CASRSSAGHNEQFF.

On this clonotype itself: One end of the junction does not line up with germline, which may come from a read error. V and J are TRBV11-2 and TRBJ2-7; D possibly corresponds to TRBD2 (5 bases). The length of the CDR3 is 17 residues. CDR1 is SGHAT and CDR2 is FQNNGV in the germline V gene. CDR3 sequence: CAGSQIMGADPYYEQYF. The CDR3 DNA sequence: TGTGCCGGCAGTCAGATCATGGGAGCCGATCCCTACTACGAGCAGTACTTC. Supplemented by reference TRBV11-2 and TRBJ2-7, the full variable domain reads EAGVAQSPRYKIIEKRQSVAFWCNPISGHATLYWYQQILGQGPKLLIQFQNNGVVDDSQLPKDRFSAERLKGVDSTLKIQPAKLEDSAVYLCAGSQIMGADPYYEQYFGPGTRLTVT.

This chain links TRBV6-1 with TRBJ1-5; D perhaps matches TRBD1 (5 bases). This CDR3 has 15 amino acids. Germline loops: CDR1 MNHNS, CDR2 SASEGT. The V end was cut by 5 bases, the J end by 4 bases, with 15 bases between. CDR3 protein: CASSQLGANNQPQHF. The CDR3 DNA is TGTGCCAGCAGTCAATTAGGGGCAAATAATCAGCCCCAGCATTTT.

The chain employs TRBV11-1 and TRBJ2-1, with D possibly TRBD1 on 5 matching bases. The germline V gene encodes CDR1 SGHAT and CDR2 FQDESV (reference sequence). The V and J ends lost 5 bases and 12 bases respectively, with 23 bases between them. The CDR3 has 15 residues. As DNA, the CDR3 is TGTGCCAGCAGCCGGAGACAGACCTCCTACAGTGGGCAGTTCTTC. Translated: CASSRRQTSYSGQFF. Complete variable domain (other parts from reference TRBV11-1 and TRBJ2-1): EAEVAQSPRYKITEKSQAVAFWCDPISGHATLYWYRQILGQGPELLVQFQDESVVDDSQLPKDRFSAERLKGVDSTLKIQPAELGDSAMYLCASSRRQTSYSGQFFGPGTRLTVL.

With respect to this clonotype: A much larger clone lies a single base off, so this may be a read error. The chain couples TRBV28 to TRBJ2-2; possibly TRBD1 for D (6 bases). Germline CDR1 MDHEN, CDR2 SYDVKM. The CDR3 sequence is 17 residues long. The CDR3 sequence: CAGSLPDRFGNTGELFF. The CDR3 nucleotides read TGTGCCGGCAGTTTACCCGACAGGTTTGGGAACACCGGGGAGCTGTTTTTT.

This clonotype was counted a few times. Because it lacks the conserved phenylalanine or tryptophan at the end, this CDR3 is likely a read error. V is TRBV29-1 and J is TRBJ2-2; D uncertain. Germline V gene data show CDR1 as SQVTM and CDR2 as ANQGSEA. Trimming pared 7 bases from V and 9 bases from J, leaving 15 bases between. This CDR3 contains 12 residues. CDR3: CSAVGWTWELFS. Written as DNA, the CDR3 is TGCAGCGCCGTAGGGTGGACCTGGGAGCTGTTTTCT.

V and J are TRBV11-3 and TRBJ2-2, with 8 bases lining up with TRBD2. CDR1 is SGHNT, CDR2 YENEEA, per germline. Losses at the gene ends were 9 bases for V and 6 bases for J; bases not matched to a gene: 12. CDR3 length: 15 amino acids. CDR3 coding DNA: TGTGCCAGTAACTGTCGGGAGGGGACCCCCGGGGAGCTGTTTTTT. Protein: CASNCREGTPGELFF.

Comments on this clonotype: Germline is not matched at one junction end, which may reflect a read error. This chain joins TRBV11-1 and TRBJ2-1, with no clear D. Germline V gives CDR1 SGHAT, CDR2 FQDESV (reference sequence). The CDR3 consists of 15 residues. The CDR3 bases are TGTGCCAACAGCCGGAGTCAGGCCTCCTACAATGAGCGGTTCTTC. Its protein product is CANSRSQASYNERFF.

Relative to its sample, this clonotype is hyperexpanded. The rearrangement uses TRBV29-1 and TRBJ1-1; 7 nucleotides agree with TRBD1. Germline V gene data show CDR1 as SQVTM and CDR2 as ANQGSEA. The CDR3 length is 12 residues. Unmatched junction bases numbered 5, after V lost 6 bases and J lost 4 bases. DNA of the CDR3: TGCAGCGTCGAGACAGGGAGCACTGAAGCTTTCTTT. This gives the protein CSVETGSTEAFF.

The chain combines TRBV12-3 or TRBV12-4 with TRBJ1-3, with D uncertain. CDR3 size: 12 residues. The V end lost 8 bases, the J end lost 2 bases, and 7 bases lay between the germline ends. CDR3 in DNA: TGTGCCAGCGGGCGCCCTGGAAACACCATATATTTT. Translating gives CASGRPGNTIYF.

The rearrangement links TRBV11-3 to TRBJ2-1, with TRBD2 matching over 13 bases. The CDR3 contains 15 residues. Looked up from germline, CDR1 is SGHNT and CDR2 is YENEEA. With 7 bases clipped from V and 8 bases from J, the junction kept 8 bases outside the gene matches. CDR3 sequence reads: CASTQLAGGEYEQFF. The CDR3, as DNA: TGTGCCAGCACTCAACTAGCGGGGGGGGAGTATGAGCAGTTCTTC.

As concerns this clonotype: Germline and junction disagree at one end, which may indicate a read error. This chain joins TRBV2 and TRBJ2-7, with D perhaps being TRBD1 or TRBD2 (5 bases each). Germline CDR1 is SNHLY and CDR2 is FYNNEI. The CDR3 covers 13 residues. This chain's CDR3 is CASNPTQGWEQYF. The CDR3 DNA follows: TGTGCCAGCAATCCAACCCAGGGATGGGAGCAATACTTC.

This clonotype was recorded a few times. Since a much larger clone is just one base distant, this may be a read error. The chain recombines TRBV29-1 with TRBJ2-5; the match to TRBD1 covers 11 bases. Germline CDR1 SQVTM, CDR2 ANQGSEA. The V and J ends lost 1 base and 4 bases, in that order; junction bases with no gene match: 5. The CDR3 loop spans 15 amino acids. The CDR3 reads CSVEADRGQAETQYF. CDR3 bases: TGCAGCGTTGAAGCGGACAGGGGGCAAGCAGAGACCCAGTACTTC.